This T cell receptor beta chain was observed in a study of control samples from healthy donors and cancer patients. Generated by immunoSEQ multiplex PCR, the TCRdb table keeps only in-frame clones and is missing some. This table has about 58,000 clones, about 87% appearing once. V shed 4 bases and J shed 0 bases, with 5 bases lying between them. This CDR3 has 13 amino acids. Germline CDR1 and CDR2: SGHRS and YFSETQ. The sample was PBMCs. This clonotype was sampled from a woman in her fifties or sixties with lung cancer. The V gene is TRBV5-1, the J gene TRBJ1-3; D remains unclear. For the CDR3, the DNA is TGCGCCAGCAGCCCGAGCTCTGGAAACACCATATATTTT. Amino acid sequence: CASSPSSGNTIYF.